Below are 5 T cell receptor beta chains sequenced from a single sample in a study of a mutant IDH1 vaccine in newly diagnosed glioma. Their antigen targets remain unknown. Described time point: week 5, during vaccination. Each vaccine dose was 300 ug of mutant IDH1 20-mer peptide, with topical imiquimod. Only in-frame clones appear in the TCRdb table, and some are missing; sequencing was by immunoSEQ multiplex PCR. The sample has around 25,000 clones; approximately 80% are singletons. The input for sequencing was PBMCs, taken from a glioma patient whose treatment included an IDH1 peptide vaccine. These receptors all come from a man aged 35-49 years with glioma. Some clones in this sample may be carry-over from other donors' samples.

The chain is built from TRBV11-2 and TRBJ2-7; D may correspond to TRBD1 or TRBD2 (5 bases each). Germline CDR1 SGHAT, CDR2 FQNNGV. Trimming left V 4 bases short and J 2 bases short, with 12 bases between. CDR3 length: 14 amino acids. The CDR3 sequence is CASSSPGPPYEQYF. CDR3 DNA: TGTGCCAGCAGCTCACCGGGACCGCCCTACGAGCAGTACTTC.

This sequence joins TRBV10-3 and TRBJ1-5; 9 bases match TRBD1. The CDR3 is 15 amino acids. V was clipped by 6 bases and J by 3 bases; unmatched bases: 6. Germline V gene sequence: CDR1 ENHRY, CDR2 SYGVKD. The CDR3 is CAISGTGRNNQPQHF. CDR3 DNA sequence: TGTGCCATCAGCGGGACAGGGAGGAACAATCAGCCCCAGCATTTT.

The chain recombines TRBV5-5 with TRBJ2-1, with 7 nucleotides matching TRBD1. The trim removed 4 bases at V and 9 bases at J, leaving 7 bases unmatched. In germline, CDR1 is SGHKS, CDR2 YYEKEE (reference sequence). The CDR3 sequence is 13 residues long. In DNA form, the CDR3 reads TGTGCCAGCAGCAAAGAACAGGGGACTGAGCAGTTCTTC. It codes for CASSKEQGTEQFF. The full variable domain, with the rest looked up from reference TRBV5-5 and TRBJ2-1, is DAGVTQSPTHLIKTRGQQVTLRCSPISGHKSVSWYQQVLGQGPQFIFQYYEKEERGRGNFPDRFSARQFPNYSSELNVNALLLGDSALYLCASSKEQGTEQFFGPGTRLTVL.

The gene calls are TRBV5-1 and TRBJ2-2, with TRBD1 as a possible D gene (5 bases). From germline, CDR1 is SGHRS and CDR2 YFSETQ. Trimming took 4 bases from V and 6 from J, leaving 25 bases between them. The CDR3 contains 18 residues. The CDR3 DNA reads TGCGCCAGCAGCCGACGGATGGGAACGACAGTCGGTCCCGGGGAGCTGTTTTTT. It translates to CASSRRMGTTVGPGELFF.

The chain couples TRBV5-1 to TRBJ2-7; D is uncertain. Trimming took 1 base from V and 5 from J, leaving 4 bases between them. The CDR3 covers 11 residues. CDR1 is SGHRS, CDR2 YFSETQ, per germline. DNA for the CDR3: TGCGCCAGCAGCTTGTCGGACGAGCAGTACTTC. Amino acids: CASSLSDEQYF.